The present T cell receptor (beta chain) was sequenced within a study of blood T cell repertoires in COVID-19. Study overall: Samples representing acute and convalescent COVID-19 were sourced from the United States, Italy and Spain. Nucleic acid was either cDNA or gDNA, and it came from T cells, B-cell-depleted T cells, or PBMCs.

In the original processing: Scientists estimated how many nucleated cells there were by amplifying reference gene primers. Data came from immunoSEQ multiplex PCR; TCRdb stores just in-frame clones and leaves some out. V, J and clone size derive from that table, while D and trimming were established from the DNA sequence. The data show 60,000 to 70,000 clones, over 80% seen once. This clone has a handful of counts. The sample taken for sequencing was peripheral blood. The origin of this receptor is a human donor in a cohort sampled during active COVID-19.

The CDR3 spells CASPHTRDSNQPQHF. The DNA for the CDR3 is TGTGCCAGCCCTCACACCCGGGATAGCAATCAGCCCCAGCATTTT. The chain links TRBV6-4 to TRBJ1-5; D call uncertain. CDR3 length: 15 residues. Trimming took off 8 bases at V and 0 bases at J, with 14 bases between the two ends. Germline-derived CDR1 and CDR2 are MRHNA and SNTAGT.